Reported below is one T cell receptor beta chain. This specimen comes from a study of blood T cell repertoires in COVID-19. Study-level background: Samples came from the United States, Italy and Spain, spanning acute and convalescent COVID-19.

The CDR3 has 14 residues. After removal of 8 bases from V and 5 bases from J, the junction contained 6 bases not matched to a gene. Germline CDR1 reads MNHEY; CDR2 reads SVGAGI. The assay was immunoSEQ multiplex PCR, and TCRdb's table has in-frame clones only and misses some. The table records approximately 280,000 clones, approximately 83% of them present only once. What was sequenced was peripheral blood. This sequence joins TRBV6-5 and TRBJ1-5; 10 bases align to TRBD1. The TCR originated in a woman in her sixties or seventies with acute or convalescent COVID-19. CDR3 sequence (DNA): TGTGCCAGCGTTGACAGGGGGCTTTATCAGCCCCAGCATTTT. The encoded protein is CASVDRGLYQPQHF.